This T cell receptor beta chain emerged from a study of T cell changes during pregnancy in multiple sclerosis. Some clones are missing from TCRdb's copy, which holds only in-frame ones; the method was immunoSEQ multiplex PCR. This repertoire shows around 110,000 clones, roughly 92% found once; its top ten account for about 1.5%. This clone was counted a single time. V was trimmed by 2 bases and J by 8 bases, leaving 15 bases between them. The length of the CDR3 is 14 residues. CDR1 is MNHEY and CDR2 is SVGAGI in the germline V gene. The rearrangement uses TRBV6-5 and TRBJ1-2; D unclear. This clonotype was sampled from a female donor with multiple sclerosis, enrolled in a pregnancy study. The sample in question was peripheral blood, obtained in the third trimester of pregnancy. The CDR3 loop reads CASSYVADPGGYTF. In DNA form, the CDR3 reads TGTGCCAGCAGTTACGTCGCAGACCCGGGGGGCTACACCTTC.